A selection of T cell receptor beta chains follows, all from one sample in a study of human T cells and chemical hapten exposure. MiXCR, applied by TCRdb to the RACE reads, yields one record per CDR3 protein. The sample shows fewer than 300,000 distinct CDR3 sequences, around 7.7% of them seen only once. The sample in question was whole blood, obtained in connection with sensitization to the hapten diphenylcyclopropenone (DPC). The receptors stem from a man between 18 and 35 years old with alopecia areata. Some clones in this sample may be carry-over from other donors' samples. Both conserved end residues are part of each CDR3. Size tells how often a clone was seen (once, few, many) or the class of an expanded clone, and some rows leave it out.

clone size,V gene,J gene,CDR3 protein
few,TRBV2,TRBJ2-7,CASSEAGLRSYEQYF
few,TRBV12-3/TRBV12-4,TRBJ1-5,CASSLYGSQPQHF
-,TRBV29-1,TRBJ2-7,CSGGASYYEQYF
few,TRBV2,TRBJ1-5,CASSPPRDSRQPQHF
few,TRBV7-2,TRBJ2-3,CASSLIFGGTDTQYF
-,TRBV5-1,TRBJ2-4,CASSPGEVANIQYF
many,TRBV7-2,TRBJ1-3,CASSLDGGGSGNTIYF
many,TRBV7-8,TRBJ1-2,CASSLNNAAYGYTF
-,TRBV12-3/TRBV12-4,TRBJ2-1,CASSRRDASSYNEQFF
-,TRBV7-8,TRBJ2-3,CASSLRVAGATDTQYF
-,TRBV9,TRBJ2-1,CASSVPGTPDNEQFF
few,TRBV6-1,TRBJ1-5,CASSLLSDSRYQPQHF
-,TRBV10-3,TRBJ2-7,CAISGSPYEQYF
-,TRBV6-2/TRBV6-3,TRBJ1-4,CASRGLFPINEKLFF
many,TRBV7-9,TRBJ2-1,CASSLGAGYNEQFF
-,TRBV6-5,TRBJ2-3,CASSYDSSSTDTQYF
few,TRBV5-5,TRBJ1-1,CASGSLTGPMNTEAFF
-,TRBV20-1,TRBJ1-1,CSTGRGAENTEAFF
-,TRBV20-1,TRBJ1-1,CSARVKPGTMNTEAFF
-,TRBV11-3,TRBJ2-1,CASSQRTSGLYNEQFF
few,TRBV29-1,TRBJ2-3,CSVNQGMPIRDTQYF
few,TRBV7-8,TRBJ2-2,CASSLSGFTGELFF
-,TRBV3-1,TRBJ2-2,CASSQDASGGTGELFF
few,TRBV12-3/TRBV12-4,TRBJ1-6,CASVFTDGGDYNSPLHF